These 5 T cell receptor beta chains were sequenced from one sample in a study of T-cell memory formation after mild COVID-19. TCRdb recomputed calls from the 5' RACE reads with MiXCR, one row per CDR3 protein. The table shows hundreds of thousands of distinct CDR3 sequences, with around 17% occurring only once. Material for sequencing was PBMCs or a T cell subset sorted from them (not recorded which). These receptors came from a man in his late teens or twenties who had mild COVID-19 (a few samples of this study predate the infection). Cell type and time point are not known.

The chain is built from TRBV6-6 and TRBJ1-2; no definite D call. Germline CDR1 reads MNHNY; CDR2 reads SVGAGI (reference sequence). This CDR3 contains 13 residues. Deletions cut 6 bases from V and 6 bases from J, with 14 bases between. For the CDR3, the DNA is TGTGCCAGCAGACAAGACATCCCGAATGGCTACACCTTC. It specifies CASRQDIPNGYTF.

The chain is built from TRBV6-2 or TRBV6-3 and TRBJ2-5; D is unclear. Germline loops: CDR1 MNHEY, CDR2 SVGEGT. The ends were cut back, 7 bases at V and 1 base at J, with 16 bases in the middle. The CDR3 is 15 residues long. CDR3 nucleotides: TGTGCCAGCACTTATACCCCGCAGATCCAAGAGACCCAGTACTTC. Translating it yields CASTYTPQIQETQYF.

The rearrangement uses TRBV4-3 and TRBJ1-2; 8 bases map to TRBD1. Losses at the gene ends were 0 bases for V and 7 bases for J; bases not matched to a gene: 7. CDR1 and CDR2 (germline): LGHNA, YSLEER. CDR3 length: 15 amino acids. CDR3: CASSQEYRRGLGYTF. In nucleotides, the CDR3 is TGCGCCAGCAGCCAAGAGTATCGCAGGGGGCTTGGCTACACCTTC.

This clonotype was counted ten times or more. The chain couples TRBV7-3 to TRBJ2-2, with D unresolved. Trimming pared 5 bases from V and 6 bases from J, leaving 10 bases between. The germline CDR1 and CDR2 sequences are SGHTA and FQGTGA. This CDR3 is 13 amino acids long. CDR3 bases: TGTGCCAGCAGCCTAAGATGGGCCGGGGAGCTGTTTTTT. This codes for CASSLRWAGELFF.

CDR3: CASSQENGPETQYF. For the CDR3, the DNA is TGTGCCAGCAGTCAAGAGAACGGGCCAGAGACCCAGTACTTC. J is TRBJ2-5 and V is TRBV6-6; D is unclear. Germline assignment: CDR1 MNHNY and CDR2 SVGAGI (reference sequence). V lost 5 bases and J 4 bases, leaving 14 bases between the germline ends. This CDR3 comprises 14 residues.